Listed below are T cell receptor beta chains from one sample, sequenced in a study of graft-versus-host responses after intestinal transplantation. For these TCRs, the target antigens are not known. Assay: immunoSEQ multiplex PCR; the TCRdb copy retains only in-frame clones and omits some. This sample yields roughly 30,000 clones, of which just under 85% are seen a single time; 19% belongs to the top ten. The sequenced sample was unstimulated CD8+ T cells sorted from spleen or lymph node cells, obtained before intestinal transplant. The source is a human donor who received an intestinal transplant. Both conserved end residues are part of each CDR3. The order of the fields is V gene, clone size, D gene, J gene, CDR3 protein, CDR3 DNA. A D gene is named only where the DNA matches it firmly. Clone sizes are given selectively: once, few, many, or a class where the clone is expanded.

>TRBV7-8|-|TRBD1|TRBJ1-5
CASSWTGNLDQPQHF
TGTGCCAGCAGCTGGACAGGGAATTTAGATCAGCCCCAGCATTTT
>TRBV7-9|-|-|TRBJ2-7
CASSVVGAGYEQYF
TGTGCCAGCAGCGTCGTGGGTGCAGGGTACGAGCAGTACTTC
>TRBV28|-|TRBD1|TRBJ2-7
CASSWGPRGSSYEQYF
TGTGCCAGCAGTTGGGGGCCCAGGGGGAGTAGCTACGAGCAGTACTTC
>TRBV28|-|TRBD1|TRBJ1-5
CASRSGTGVGQPQHF
TGTGCCAGCAGATCCGGGACAGGGGTGGGGCAGCCCCAGCATTTT
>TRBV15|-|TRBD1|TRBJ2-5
CATSKEGGGETQYF
TGTGCCACCAGCAAAGAAGGGGGCGGGGAGACCCAGTACTTC
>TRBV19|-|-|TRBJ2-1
CASSIPHRLDYNEQFF
TGTGCCAGTAGTATCCCCCATCGACTAGACTACAATGAGCAGTTCTTC
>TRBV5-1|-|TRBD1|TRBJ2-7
CASSSPGQGTYEQYF
TGCGCCAGCAGCTCTCCGGGACAGGGCACCTACGAGCAGTACTTC
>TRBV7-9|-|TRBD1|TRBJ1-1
CASRPNWGQENTEAFF
TGTGCCAGCAGACCGAACTGGGGACAGGAAAACACTGAAGCTTTCTTT
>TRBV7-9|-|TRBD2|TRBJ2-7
CASSLGTSRTYEQYF
TGTGCCAGCAGCCTCGGGACTAGCCGTACCTACGAGCAGTACTTC
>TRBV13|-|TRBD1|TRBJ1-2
CASSNRDRGGYGYTF
TGTGCCAGCAGCAACCGGGACAGGGGTGGCTATGGCTACACCTTC
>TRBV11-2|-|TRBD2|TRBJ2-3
CASSGIGGLAGVWTDTQYF
TGTGCCAGCAGTGGAATAGGGGGACTAGCGGGAGTTTGGACAGATACGCAGTATTTT
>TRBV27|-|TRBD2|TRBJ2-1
CASSFSGGNEQFF
TGTGCCAGCAGTTTCTCGGGAGGGAATGAGCAGTTCTTC
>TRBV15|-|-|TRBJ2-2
CATNRDGSGNTGELFF
TGTGCCACCAACAGAGATGGGAGTGGTAACACCGGGGAGCTGTTTTTT
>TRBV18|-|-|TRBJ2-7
CASSLLTASYEQYF
TGTGCCAGCTCACTTTTGACAGCCTCCTACGAGCAGTACTTC
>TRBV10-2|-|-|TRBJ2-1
CASSEFDSTPYNEQFF
TGCGCCAGCAGTGAGTTTGACAGTACCCCCTACAATGAGCAGTTCTTC
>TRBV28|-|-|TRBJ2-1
CASSLSQVLGQFF
TGTGCCAGCAGTTTATCCCAGGTCCTGGGGCAGTTCTTC
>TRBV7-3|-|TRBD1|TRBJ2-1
CASSFGTGAYEQFF
TGTGCCAGCAGCTTCGGGACAGGCGCGTATGAGCAGTTCTTC
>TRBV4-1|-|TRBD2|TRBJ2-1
CASSQETSVDNEQFF
TGCGCCAGCAGCCAAGAGACTAGCGTTGACAATGAGCAGTTCTTC
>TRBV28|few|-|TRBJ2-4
CASSPFDRAKNIQYF
TGTGCCAGCAGCCCCTTCGACAGAGCCAAAAACATTCAGTACTTC
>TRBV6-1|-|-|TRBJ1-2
CASRAETGTYGYTF
TGTGCCAGCAGGGCCGAAACAGGGACCTATGGCTACACCTTC
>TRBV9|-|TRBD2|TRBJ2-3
CASRGSGDTQYF
TGTGCCAGCAGGGGTAGCGGGGATACGCAGTATTTT
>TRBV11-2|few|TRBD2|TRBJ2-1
CASSYRTSGYNEQFF
TGTGCCAGCAGCTATCGGACTAGCGGTTACAATGAGCAGTTCTTC
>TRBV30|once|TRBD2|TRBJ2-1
CACLPGLAGAAGYNEQFF
TGTGCCTGCCTACCGGGACTAGCGGGGGCCGCCGGTTACAATGAGCAGTTCTTC
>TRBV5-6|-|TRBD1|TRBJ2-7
CASGRGGQGVYEQYF
TGTGCCAGCGGCCGAGGGGGACAGGGAGTGTACGAGCAGTACTTC
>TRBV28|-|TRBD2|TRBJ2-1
CASSLGLAGGPEQFF
TGTGCCAGCAGTTTGGGACTAGCGGGAGGGCCTGAGCAGTTCTTC
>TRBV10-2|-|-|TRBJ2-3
CASRSPDTQYF
TGCGCCAGCCGGAGCCCAGATACGCAGTATTTT
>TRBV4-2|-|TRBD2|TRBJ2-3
CASSQTSGGDGTDTQYF
TGTGCCAGCAGCCAAACTAGCGGGGGGGACGGCACAGATACGCAGTATTTT
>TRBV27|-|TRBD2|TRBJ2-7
CASKAGQPYEQYF
TGTGCCAGCAAAGCGGGGCAACCCTACGAGCAGTACTTC
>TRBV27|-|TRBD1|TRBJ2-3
CASSSGQGAVDTQYF
TGTGCCAGCAGTAGCGGACAGGGGGCGGTAGATACGCAGTATTTT
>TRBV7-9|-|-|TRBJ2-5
CASSLGYFQETQYF
TGTGCCAGCAGCTTAGGTTATTTCCAAGAGACCCAGTACTTC
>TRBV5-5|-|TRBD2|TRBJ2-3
CASSPLAGGTDTQYF
TGTGCCAGCAGCCCACTAGCGGGAGGTACAGATACGCAGTATTTT
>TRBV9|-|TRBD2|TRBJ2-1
CASSVVSGSTYNEQFF
TGTGCCAGCAGCGTAGTAAGCGGGAGTACCTACAATGAGCAGTTCTTC
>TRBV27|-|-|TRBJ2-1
CASSPRDNEQFF
TGTGCCAGCAGTCCCCGCGACAATGAGCAGTTCTTC
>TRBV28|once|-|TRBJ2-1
CASSPSSAEQFF
TGTGCCAGCAGTCCCTCTAGCGCTGAGCAGTTCTTC
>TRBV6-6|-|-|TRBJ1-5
CASSTLLQVNQPQHF
TGTGCCAGCAGTACATTGCTACAGGTGAACCAGCCCCAGCATTTT
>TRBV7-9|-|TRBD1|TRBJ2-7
CASSHMGTGIEQYF
TGTGCCAGCAGCCATATGGGGACAGGGATCGAGCAGTACTTC
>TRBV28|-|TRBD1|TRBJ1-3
CASSSLQGVAGNTIYF
TGTGCCAGCAGTTCCCTACAGGGGGTGGCTGGAAACACCATATATTTT
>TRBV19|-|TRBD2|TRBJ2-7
CASSTQGGYEQYF
TGTGCCAGTAGTACCCAGGGAGGGTACGAGCAGTACTTC
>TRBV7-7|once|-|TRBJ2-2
CASSANGELFF
TGTGCTAGCAGCGCTAACGGGGAGCTGTTTTTT
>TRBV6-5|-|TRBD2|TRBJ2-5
CASRHTSGEETQYF
TGTGCCAGCAGACATACTAGCGGGGAAGAGACCCAGTACTTC
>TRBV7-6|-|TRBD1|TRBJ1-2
CASSQRDRGVHGYTF
TGTGCCAGCAGCCAGAGGGACAGGGGAGTTCATGGCTACACCTTC
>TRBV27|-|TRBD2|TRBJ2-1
CASSYLLAGGPNEQFF
TGTGCCAGCAGTTACCTCCTAGCGGGAGGGCCTAATGAGCAGTTCTTC
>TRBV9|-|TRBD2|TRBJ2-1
CASSERGRLAGDNEQFF
TGTGCCAGCAGCGAGAGAGGGAGACTAGCGGGAGACAATGAGCAGTTCTTC
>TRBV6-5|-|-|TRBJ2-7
CASSYGSEQYF
TGTGCCAGCAGTTACGGCTCCGAGCAGTACTTC
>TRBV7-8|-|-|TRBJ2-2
CASSYRTGANTGELFF
TGTGCCAGCAGCTACCGGACTGGGGCGAACACCGGGGAGCTGTTTTTT
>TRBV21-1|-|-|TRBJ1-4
CASSKEWAGNTPNEKLFF
TGTGCCAGCAGCAAAGAGTGGGCAGGGAATACGCCTAATGAAAAACTGTTTTTT
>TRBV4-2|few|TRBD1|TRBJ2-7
CASSQAWDSTYEQYF
TGTGCCAGCAGCCAAGCATGGGACAGTACTTACGAGCAGTACTTC
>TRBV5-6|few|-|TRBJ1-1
CASSPSEYGEVNTEAFF
TGTGCCAGCAGCCCAAGTGAATATGGGGAGGTGAACACTGAAGCTTTCTTT